This TCR beta chain was recovered during a study of CD8+ T cells in alopecia areata. It was cDNA, reverse transcribed from extracted RNA, that served as the sequencing template. The table came from immunoSEQ multiplex PCR; TCRdb's copy has only in-frame clones and leaves some out. This sample has roughly 70,000 clones, with around 30% found just once. Notes on the study in general: Clonality in the scalp and expanded CD8+ clones ranked among the top 100 were significantly decreased by tofacitinib.

Treatment in this sample: oral pan-JAK inhibitor, 5-10 mg twice daily. Lesional scalp punch biopsies and peripheral blood were collected from alopecia areata patients. In regard to this clone: Its target is unknown.

V was pared by 4 bases and J by 1 base, with 12 bases between. The CDR3 contains 14 residues. Germline V lookup: CDR1 SGHNT, CDR2 YYREEE (reference sequence). Sample: CD8+ T cells sorted from blood, taken at week 4, from a patient treated with tofacitinib. This TCR derives from a human donor with alopecia areata. The J gene is TRBJ2-7, the V gene TRBV5-4; perhaps D is TRBD1 or TRBD2 (5 bases each). The CDR3 nucleotides are TGTGCCAGCAGCCCCCGGGACGGATCCTACGAGCAGTACTTC. This gives the protein CASSPRDGSYEQYF.